The 27 T cell receptor beta chains below come from one sample, sequenced in a study of blood T cell repertoires in COVID-19. Only in-frame clones appear in the TCRdb table, and some are missing; sequencing was by immunoSEQ multiplex PCR. The sample shows approximately 180,000 clones, 81% of them seen only once. The sample consisted of peripheral blood. The source of these receptors is a woman older than 75 with COVID-19, enrolled during active disease.

The chain combines TRBV15 with TRBJ1-2; possibly TRBD1 for D (6 bases). This CDR3 is 14 amino acids long. CDR1 and CDR2 (germline): LNHNV, YYDKDF (reference sequence). V was trimmed by 2 bases and J by 1 base, leaving 8 bases between them. The chain's CDR3 is CATSRYRVNYGYTF. In DNA form, the CDR3 reads TGTGCCACCAGCAGATACAGGGTTAACTATGGCTACACCTTC.

The rearrangement uses TRBV21-1 and TRBJ2-7; TRBD1, the table's D call, lacks a check against the DNA. TRBV21-1 is a pseudogene locus. This CDR3 is 12 amino acids long. The CDR3, as DNA: TGTGCCGGTGATGACAGGGGGAACGAGCAGTACTTC. As protein: CAGDDRGNEQYF.

The genes are TRBV28 and TRBJ1-1; D is ambiguous. There are 15 residues in the CDR3. Germline loops: CDR1 MDHEN, CDR2 SYDVKM. The V gene lost 1 base and the J gene lost 0 bases, with 9 bases spanning the gap. CDR3 coding DNA: TGTGCCAGCAGTTTATCCTCCGGGATGAACACTGAAGCTTTCTTT. The encoded protein is CASSLSSGMNTEAFF.

This rearrangement joins TRBV5-1 to TRBJ2-2; TRBD1 aligns across 12 bases. Germline CDR1 SGHRS, CDR2 YFSETQ. The length of the CDR3 is 15 residues. J lost 8 bases, V lost 9 bases, and 11 bases had no gene match. The CDR3, as DNA: TGCGCCACCCGCGAGGGGACAGGGGGCTTGGGGGAGCTGTTTTTT. It specifies CATREGTGGLGELFF.

The chain carries TRBV7-9 and TRBJ1-2; TRBD1 aligns across 10 bases. Trimming at V came to 5 bases and at J to 2 bases, leaving 8 bases not matched to a gene. Germline lookup yields CDR1 SEHNR and CDR2 FQNEAQ (reference sequence). The CDR3 sequence is 16 residues long. Here the CDR3 DNA reads TGTGCCAGCAGCCCAAGGGACAGGGGAAGGAACTATGGCTACACCTTC. This gives the protein CASSPRDRGRNYGYTF.

CDR3 in amino acids: CASSTHAGAGAKNIQYF. In DNA, the CDR3 is TGTGCCAGCAGCACCCATGCGGGGGCTGGAGCCAAAAACATTCAGTACTTC. V and J are TRBV3-1 (or the pseudogene TRBV3-2) and TRBJ2-4, with TRBD2 as a possible D gene (7 bases). The CDR3 extends over 17 amino acids. V was trimmed by 5 bases and J by 0 bases, leaving 17 bases between them. Germline values: CDR1 LGHDT, CDR2 YNNKEL (reference sequence).

The CDR3 DNA follows: TGTGCCACCAGCAGTTACAGGGGCTCCTACAATGAGCAGTTCTTC. Its protein is CATSSYRGSYNEQFF. The gene calls are TRBV15 and TRBJ2-1, with 7 bases fitting TRBD1. Germline V gene sequence: CDR1 LNHNV, CDR2 YYDKDF (reference sequence). This CDR3 has 15 amino acids. With 3 bases clipped from V and 0 bases from J, the junction kept 2 bases outside the gene matches.

The V gene is TRBV5-1, the J gene TRBJ2-1; D may be TRBD1 (6 bases). V lost 7 bases to trimming and J lost 2 bases, with 31 bases between them. From germline, CDR1 is SGHRS and CDR2 YFSETQ. This CDR3 has 20 residues. CDR3: CASAPSVRQGWLRTYNEQFF. Here the CDR3 DNA reads TGCGCCAGCGCCCCTTCCGTAAGGCAGGGGTGGTTACGGACCTACAATGAGCAGTTCTTC.

CDR3 residues: CAWSGVPGIYGYTF. The CDR3 coding sequence is TGTGCCTGGAGTGGGGTACCGGGTATCTATGGCTACACCTTC. The chain couples TRBV30 to TRBJ1-2; D is uncertain. From germline, CDR1 is GTSNPN and CDR2 SVGIG (reference sequence). Trimming stripped 1 base from V and 4 bases from J, with 13 bases between. There are 14 residues in the CDR3.

This CDR3 is CAWSLGLASNEQFF. For the CDR3, the DNA is TGTGCCTGGAGTCTCGGACTAGCTTCCAATGAGCAGTTCTTC. The rearrangement joins TRBV30 to TRBJ2-1, with 8 bases that match TRBD2. The J segment lost 6 bases and the V segment lost 2 bases, leaving 6 bases of the junction unmatched. The CDR3 sequence is 14 residues long. The germline gives CDR1 GTSNPN, CDR2 SVGIG (reference sequence).

This chain joins TRBV9 and TRBJ2-1; D possibly corresponds to TRBD2 (6 bases). Germline V gene sequence: CDR1 SGDLS, CDR2 YYNGEE. V lost 3 bases, J lost 3 bases, and 13 bases lay in between. This CDR3 has 15 residues. In DNA form, the CDR3 reads TGTGCCAGCAGCGCCCCGGGACTTCTCTACAATGAGCAGTTCTTC. This gives the protein CASSAPGLLYNEQFF. The full variable domain, completed using reference TRBV9 and TRBJ2-1, is DSGVTQTPKHLITATGQRVTLRCSPRSGDLSVYWYQQSLDQGLQFLIQYYNGEERAKGNILERFSAQQFPDLHSELNLSSLELGDSALYFCASSAPGLLYNEQFFGPGTRLTVL.

The rearrangement uses TRBV5-5 and TRBJ1-4; weak D call: TRBD1 (6 bases). Trimming cost V 4 bases and J 7 bases, with 11 bases left between them. The length of the CDR3 is 13 residues. Per the germline V gene, CDR1 is SGHKS and CDR2 is YYEKEE (reference sequence). As DNA, the CDR3 is TGTGCCAGCAGCCACCAGACAGGTGAAAAACTGTTTTTT. Amino acids: CASSHQTGEKLFF.

This chain links TRBV24-1 with TRBJ1-2; D not resolved. The V gene's germline CDR1 is KGHDR and CDR2 SFDVKD. V was cut by 4 bases and J by 4 bases, with 12 bases left in between. The CDR3 spans 14 residues. CDR3 amino acids: CATSEGTAPYGYTF. CDR3 bases: TGTGCCACCAGTGAGGGCACAGCTCCCTATGGCTACACCTTC.

The chain links TRBV6-6 to TRBJ2-3; TRBD1 might be the D (6 bases). CDR3 length: 12 residues. Deletions cut 6 bases from V and 6 bases from J, with 10 bases between. CDR1 MNHNY and CDR2 SVGAGI come from the germline V gene (reference sequence). CDR3 in amino acids: CASSRGQDTQYF. The CDR3 DNA follows: TGTGCCAGCAGCAGGGGTCAGGATACGCAGTATTTT.

V and J are TRBV19 and TRBJ1-5; 10 bases match TRBD1. J gave up 2 bases and V 5 bases, and 15 bases lay outside the gene matches. Germline CDR1 is LNHDA and CDR2 is SQIVND (reference sequence). The CDR3 length is 19 residues. The CDR3 region is CASSLAGTGVGAGNQPQHF. The CDR3 DNA sequence: TGTGCCAGTAGTCTTGCCGGGACAGGGGTTGGAGCTGGCAATCAGCCCCAGCATTTT. Full variable domain (missing parts from reference TRBV19 and TRBJ1-5): DGGITQSPKYLFRKEGQNVTLSCEQNLNHDAMYWYRQDPGQGLRLIYYSQIVNDFQKGDIAEGYSVSREKKESFPLTVTSAQKNPTAFYLCASSLAGTGVGAGNQPQHFGDGTRLSIL.

CDR3 nucleotide sequence: TGTGCCAGCAGCTGGGGACTAGCGGGAGGGCATGAGCAGTTCTTC. Protein sequence: CASSWGLAGGHEQFF. The chain uses TRBV7-8 and TRBJ2-1; TRBD2 matches at 16 bases. V was pared by 4 bases and J by 8 bases, with 2 bases of the junction left unmatched. The CDR3 extends over 15 amino acids. Germline CDR1 SGHVS, CDR2 FQNEAQ.

The rearrangement uses TRBV6-1 and TRBJ1-4; possibly TRBD1 for D (6 bases). The CDR3 has 17 amino acids. Germline V gene data show CDR1 as MNHNS and CDR2 as SASEGT. V gave up 4 bases and J gave up 6 bases, with 21 bases separating them. The CDR3 bases are TGTGCCAGCAGTGGACTGTGGCGGGGGCATGGACATGAAAAACTGTTTTTT. This encodes CASSGLWRGHGHEKLFF.

This clone was observed a few times. This chain uses TRBV5-1 with TRBJ1-1; the match to TRBD1 covers 9 bases. Germline V lookup: CDR1 SGHRS, CDR2 YFSETQ. V was pared by 0 bases and J by 7 bases, with 7 bases of the junction left unmatched. CDR3 size: 15 residues. Here the CDR3 DNA reads TGCGCCAGCAGCTTGGAACGACAGGGGGTGGGTGAAGCTTTCTTT. Its translation: CASSLERQGVGEAFF.

This clone was counted between two and nine times. The rearrangement joins TRBV19 to TRBJ1-5; D uncertain. Germline V lookup: CDR1 LNHDA, CDR2 SQIVND (reference sequence). Trimming left V 7 bases short and J 0 bases short, with 10 bases between. CDR3 length equals 14 residues. CDR3 DNA sequence: TGTGCCAGTACGAGAAGCAATAGCAATCAGCCCCAGCATTTT. Residues: CASTRSNSNQPQHF.

J is TRBJ1-1 and V is TRBV28, with 8 bases fitting TRBD1. The ends lost 6 bases at V and 6 bases at J; junction bases unmatched: 18. The CDR3 spans 17 residues. Germline V gene data show CDR1 as MDHEN and CDR2 as SYDVKM. The CDR3 region is CASSFRTLGQGRPEAFF. The CDR3 DNA follows: TGTGCCAGCAGCTTCCGCACCCTAGGACAGGGCCGTCCTGAAGCTTTCTTT.

This clone was detected a few times. The rearrangement joins TRBV19 to TRBJ1-2; 7 bases are a match to TRBD1. CDR1 LNHDA and CDR2 SQIVND come from the germline V gene (reference sequence). The CDR3 length is 13 residues. Losses at the gene ends were 5 bases for V and 6 bases for J; bases not matched to a gene: 6. The CDR3 loop reads CASSRRDRNGYTF. CDR3 sequence (DNA): TGTGCCAGTAGTCGCCGGGACAGAAATGGCTACACCTTC.

V usage is TRBV5-1 and J usage is TRBJ1-4; 8 nucleotides line up with TRBD1. V lost 5 bases to trimming and J lost 4 bases; unmatched junction nucleotides: 1. Per germline, CDR1 SGHRS and CDR2 YFSETQ. CDR3 length: 13 residues. CDR3 coding DNA: TGCGCCAGCAGGGGACAGGTTAATGAAAAACTGTTTTTT. It yields the protein CASRGQVNEKLFF.

This clone was counted only a few times. The V gene is TRBV2, the J gene TRBJ1-2, with 8 bases matching TRBD1. The trim removed 7 bases at V and 6 bases at J, leaving 7 bases unmatched. This CDR3 has 13 residues. CDR1 is SNHLY and CDR2 is FYNNEI in the germline V gene. In nucleotides, the CDR3 is TGTGCCAGCACCAGACAGGGGAGGAATGGCTACACCTTC. Its protein product is CASTRQGRNGYTF. The entire variable domain, with the rest obtained from reference TRBV2 and TRBJ1-2, is as follows: EPEVTQTPSHQVTQMGQEVILRCVPISNHLYFYWYRQILGQKVEFLVSFYNNEISEKSEIFDDQFSVERPDGSNFTLKIRSTKLEDSAMYFCASTRQGRNGYTFGSGTRLTVV.

This chain links TRBV23-1 with TRBJ2-2, with D possibly matching TRBD2 (5 bases). TRBV23-1 is annotated as an ORF whose role is uncertain. Trimming cost V 4 bases and J 3 bases, with 21 bases left between them. The CDR3 runs 18 residues. The CDR3 sequence: CASSPTKTEAPYTGELFF. The CDR3 bases are TGCGCCAGCAGTCCCACGAAGACGGAGGCCCCTTACACCGGGGAGCTGTTTTTT.

The chain is built from TRBV9 and TRBJ2-1; 8 bases line up with TRBD2. J gave up 4 bases and V 4 bases, and 10 bases lay outside the gene matches. Germline values: CDR1 SGDLS, CDR2 YYNGEE. The CDR3 covers 16 residues. CDR3 amino acids: CASSLDLAGVYNEQFF. Here the CDR3 DNA reads TGTGCCAGCAGCCTCGATCTAGCGGGTGTATACAATGAGCAGTTCTTC.

The genes are TRBV2 and TRBJ2-3; 8 nucleotides line up with TRBD1. Germline V CDR1 and CDR2: SNHLY, FYNNEI. This CDR3 is 15 amino acids long. Germline trimming cut 3 bases from V and 4 bases from J; bases unmatched to any gene: 6. The CDR3 DNA reads TGTGCCAGCAGTGACATGACAGGGGACGCAGATACGCAGTATTTT. It specifies CASSDMTGDADTQYF.

This chain joins TRBV11-2 and TRBJ2-1, with a possible D match to TRBD2 (5 bases). V was clipped by 5 bases and J by 8 bases, with 16 bases between them. The germline V gene has CDR1 SGHAT and CDR2 FQNNGV. The CDR3 has 14 amino acids. The CDR3 nucleotides read TGTGCCAGCAGCATCCGGACTTCGGGCGATGAGCAGTTCTTC. Translated, it gives CASSIRTSGDEQFF.